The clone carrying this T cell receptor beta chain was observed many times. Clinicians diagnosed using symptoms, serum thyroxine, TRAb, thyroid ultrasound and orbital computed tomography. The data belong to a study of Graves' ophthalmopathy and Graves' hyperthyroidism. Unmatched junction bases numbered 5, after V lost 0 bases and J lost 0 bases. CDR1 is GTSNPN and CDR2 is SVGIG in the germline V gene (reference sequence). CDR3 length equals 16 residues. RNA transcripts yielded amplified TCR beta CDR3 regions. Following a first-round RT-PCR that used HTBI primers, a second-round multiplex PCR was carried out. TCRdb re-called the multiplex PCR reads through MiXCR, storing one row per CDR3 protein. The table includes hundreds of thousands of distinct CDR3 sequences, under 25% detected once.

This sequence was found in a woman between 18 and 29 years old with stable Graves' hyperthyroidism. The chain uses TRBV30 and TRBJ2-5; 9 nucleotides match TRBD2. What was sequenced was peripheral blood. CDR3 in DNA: TGTGCCTGGAGTGTACTAGCGGGTCCGTACCAAGAGACCCAGTACTTC. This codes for CAWSVLAGPYQETQYF. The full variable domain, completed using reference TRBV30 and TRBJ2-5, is SQTIHQWPATLVQPVGSPLSLECTVEGTSNPNLYWYRQAAGRGLQLLFYSVGIGQISSEVPQNLSASRPQDRQFILSSKKLLLSDSGFYLCAWSVLAGPYQETQYFGPGTRLLVL.